The sequence of this T cell receptor (beta chain) was determined in a study of blood T cell repertoires in COVID-19 (dated by TCRdb to the early 2020s). At the level of the whole study: Samples covering the acute and convalescent phases of COVID-19 were provided by collaborators in the United States, Italy and Spain. The material from the prospective study consisted of cDNA or gDNA derived from T cells, B-cell-depleted T cells, or PBMCs. Deeply sampled blood TCRbeta repertoires from subjects exposed to, actively infected with, or recovered from COVID-19 were included in the dataset. The repertoires were released in a freely available public database meant as a resource for research on the immune response to SARS-CoV-2. The samples were drawn from two sources: the first 160 participants of the ongoing ImmuneRACE study, and 1,254 subjects contributed by 6 global collaborators. Sample metadata almost always included a de-identified subject ID, COVID-19 status, age in years and sex. Where HLA class I and class II types were available, the types were taken from metadata supplied by the sample provider, not from assay-based typing. General conclusions and limits of the study: How much clinical and demographic metadata was included differed by source and by participant, and the metadata was provided uncurated.

Each collaborating institution followed its own protocols to collect whole blood in K2EDTA tubes. Collaborator samples were shipped for TCRbeta analysis as frozen whole blood, isolated PBMCs, or DNA extracted from either sample type. With respect to this clone: Its antigen has not been determined. It has no much larger one-base neighbor in the sample; base qualities were not kept.

TCRbeta CDR3 regions were amplified from genomic DNA using the immunoSEQ Assay, a bias-controlled multiplex PCR. On the study's bioinformatics: The number of nucleated cells in each sample was estimated from the amplification of reference gene primers within the assay. To quantify the absolute abundance of each unique TCRbeta CDR3 rearrangement, sequence reads were collapsed and filtered. For each sample, productive Simpson clonality was calculated by taking the square root of Simpson's diversity index across productive rearrangements. Sourced from immuneACCESS, this table was stored by TCRdb with only in-frame sequences that have V and J called. A share of the clones is absent; for the studies checked, an unresolved V gene accounts for under half, and the remainder has no known explanation. Clonal size and the V and J genes are those of that table, whereas D and trimming came from the DNA. The sample table lists roughly 120,000 clones, roughly four fifths of them with a count of one. The biggest ten clones account for about 2.5% of the sample.

This clonotype was sampled from a man in his fifties with acute or convalescent COVID-19. Specimen: peripheral blood.

The DNA reads as follows: TGTGCCAGTAGTGCCGGGACAGGGGGCTCCGGGGAGCTGTTTTTT. It translates as CASSAGTGGSGELFF. The sequence joins TRBV19 to TRBJ2-2; 12 junctional bases match TRBD1. As encoded in the germline V gene (reference sequence), CDR1 is LNHDA while CDR2 is SQIVND. The CDR3 measures 15 amino acids from cysteine to phenylalanine. CDR3 DNA is the only sequence kept; it has 45 bases, read in frame from the first base. V is pruned by 5 bases and J by 6 bases, leaving 4 bases of the junction without a gene match.